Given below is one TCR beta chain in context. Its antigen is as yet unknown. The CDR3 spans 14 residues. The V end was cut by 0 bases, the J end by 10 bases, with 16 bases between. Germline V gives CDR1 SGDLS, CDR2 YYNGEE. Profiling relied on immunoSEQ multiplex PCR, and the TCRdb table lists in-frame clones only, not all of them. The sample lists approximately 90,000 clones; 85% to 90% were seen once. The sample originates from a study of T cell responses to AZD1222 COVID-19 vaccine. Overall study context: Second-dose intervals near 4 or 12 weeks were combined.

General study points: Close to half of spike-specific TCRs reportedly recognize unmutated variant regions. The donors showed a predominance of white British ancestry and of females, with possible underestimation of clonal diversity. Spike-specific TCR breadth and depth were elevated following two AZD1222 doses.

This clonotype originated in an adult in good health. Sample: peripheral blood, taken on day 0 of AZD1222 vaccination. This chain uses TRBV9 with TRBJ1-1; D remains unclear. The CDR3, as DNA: TGTGCCAGCAGCGTAGTGGAGGGTAAAAATGGAGCTTTCTTT. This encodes CASSVVEGKNGAFF.